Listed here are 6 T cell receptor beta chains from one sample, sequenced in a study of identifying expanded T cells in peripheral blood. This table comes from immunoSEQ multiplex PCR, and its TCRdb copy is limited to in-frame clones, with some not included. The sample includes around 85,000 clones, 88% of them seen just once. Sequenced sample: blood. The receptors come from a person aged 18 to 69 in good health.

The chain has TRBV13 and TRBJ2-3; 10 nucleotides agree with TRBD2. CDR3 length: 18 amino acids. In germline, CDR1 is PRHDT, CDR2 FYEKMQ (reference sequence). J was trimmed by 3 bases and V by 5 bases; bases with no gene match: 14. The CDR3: CASSPERAGGPWTDTQYF. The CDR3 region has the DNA TGTGCCAGCAGCCCCGAACGAGCGGGGGGGCCTTGGACAGATACGCAGTATTTT.

CDR3 amino acids: CASSLVTFSANYGYTF. The CDR3 nucleotides are TGTGCCAGCAGCTTGGTTACGTTTTCAGCTAACTATGGCTACACCTTC. The chain combines TRBV5-8 with TRBJ1-2, with D hard to call. Germline CDR1 and CDR2: SGHTS and YDEGEE. Trimming took off 0 bases at V and 0 bases at J, with 12 bases between the two ends. The CDR3 sequence is 16 residues long.

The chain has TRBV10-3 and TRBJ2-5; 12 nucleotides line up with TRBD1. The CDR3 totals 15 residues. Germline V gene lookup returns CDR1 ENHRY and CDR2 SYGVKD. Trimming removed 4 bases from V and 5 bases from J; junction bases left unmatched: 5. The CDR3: CAISVGQGAGETQYF. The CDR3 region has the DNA TGTGCCATCAGTGTGGGACAGGGGGCGGGGGAGACCCAGTACTTC.

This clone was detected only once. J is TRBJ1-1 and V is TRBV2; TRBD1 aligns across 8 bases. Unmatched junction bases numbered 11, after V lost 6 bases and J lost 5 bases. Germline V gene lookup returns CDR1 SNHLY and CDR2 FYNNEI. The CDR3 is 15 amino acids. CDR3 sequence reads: CASRSRQGRGTEAFF. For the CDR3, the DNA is TGTGCCAGCAGGTCCAGACAGGGGCGCGGGACTGAAGCTTTCTTT. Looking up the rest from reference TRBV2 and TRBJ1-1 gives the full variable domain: EPEVTQTPSHQVTQMGQEVILRCVPISNHLYFYWYRQILGQKVEFLVSFYNNEISEKSEIFDDQFSVERPDGSNFTLKIRSTKLEDSAMYFCASRSRQGRGTEAFFGQGTRLTVV.

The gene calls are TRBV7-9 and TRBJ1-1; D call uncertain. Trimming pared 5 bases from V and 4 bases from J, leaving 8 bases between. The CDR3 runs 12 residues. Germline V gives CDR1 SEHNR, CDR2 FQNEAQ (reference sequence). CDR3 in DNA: TGTGCCAGCAGCCCAGGTGGCACTGAAGCTTTCTTT. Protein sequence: CASSPGGTEAFF. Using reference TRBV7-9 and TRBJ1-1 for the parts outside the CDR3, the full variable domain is DTGVSQNPRHKITKRGQNVTFRCDPISEHNRLYWYRQTLGQGPEFLTYFQNEAQLEKSRLLSDRFSAERPKGSFSTLEIQRTEQGDSAMYLCASSPGGTEAFFGQGTRLTVV.

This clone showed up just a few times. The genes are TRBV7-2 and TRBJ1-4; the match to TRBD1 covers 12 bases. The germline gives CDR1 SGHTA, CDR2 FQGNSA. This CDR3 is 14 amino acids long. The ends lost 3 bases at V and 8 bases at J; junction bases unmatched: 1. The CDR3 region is CASSLGQGAEKLFF. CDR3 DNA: TGTGCCAGCAGCTTGGGACAGGGGGCCGAAAAACTGTTTTTT.